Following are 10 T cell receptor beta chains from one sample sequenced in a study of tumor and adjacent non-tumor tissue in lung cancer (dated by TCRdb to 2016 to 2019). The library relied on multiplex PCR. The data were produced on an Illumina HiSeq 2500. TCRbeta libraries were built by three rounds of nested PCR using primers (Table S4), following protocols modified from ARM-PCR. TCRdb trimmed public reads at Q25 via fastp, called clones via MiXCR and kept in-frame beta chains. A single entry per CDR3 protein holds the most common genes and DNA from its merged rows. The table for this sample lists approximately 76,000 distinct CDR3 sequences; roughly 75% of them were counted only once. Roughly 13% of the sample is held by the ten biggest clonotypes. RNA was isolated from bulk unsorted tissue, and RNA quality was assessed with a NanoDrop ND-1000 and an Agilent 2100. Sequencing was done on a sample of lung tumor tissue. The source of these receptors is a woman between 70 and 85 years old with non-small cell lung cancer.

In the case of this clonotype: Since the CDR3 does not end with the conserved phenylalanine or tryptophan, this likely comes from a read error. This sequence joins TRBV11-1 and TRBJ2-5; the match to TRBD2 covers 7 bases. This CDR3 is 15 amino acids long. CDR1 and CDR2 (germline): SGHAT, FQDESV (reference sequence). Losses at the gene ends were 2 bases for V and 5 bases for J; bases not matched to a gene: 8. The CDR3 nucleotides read TGTGCCAGCAGCTTAAAGGTGGGAGGGCAGGAGACCCAGTACTTA. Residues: CASSLKVGGQETQYL.

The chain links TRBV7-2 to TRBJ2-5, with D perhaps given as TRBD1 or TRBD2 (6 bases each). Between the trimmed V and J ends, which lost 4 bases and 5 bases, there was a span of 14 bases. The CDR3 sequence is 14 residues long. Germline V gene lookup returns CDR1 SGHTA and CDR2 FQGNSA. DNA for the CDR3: TGTGCCAGCAGCTCGAGGGGGGCTGGGGAGACCCAGTACTTC. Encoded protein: CASSSRGAGETQYF.

CDR3 protein: CSARNQEIAVVNEQFF. The CDR3 coding sequence is TGCAGTGCTAGAAACCAGGAGATAGCGGTAGTAAATGAGCAGTTCTTC. The chain combines TRBV20-1 with TRBJ2-1, with a possible D match to TRBD2 (6 bases). Germline V gene lookup returns CDR1 DFQATT and CDR2 SNEGSKA (reference sequence). The CDR3 extends over 16 amino acids. The V end was cut by 2 bases, the J end by 7 bases, with 21 bases between.

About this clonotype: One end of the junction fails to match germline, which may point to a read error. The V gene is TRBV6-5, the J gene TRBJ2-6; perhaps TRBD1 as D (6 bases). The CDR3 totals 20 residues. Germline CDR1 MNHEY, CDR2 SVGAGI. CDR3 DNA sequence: TGTGCCAGCAGCCGTTCCGGGACACTTCGCGGCGGATCTGAGGCCAACGACCTGACTTTC. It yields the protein CASSRSGTLRGGSEANDLTF.

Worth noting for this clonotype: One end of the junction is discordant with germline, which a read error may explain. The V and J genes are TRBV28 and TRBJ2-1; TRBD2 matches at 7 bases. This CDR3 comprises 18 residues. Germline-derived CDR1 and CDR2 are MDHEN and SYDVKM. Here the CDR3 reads CASGSAEGGGSSYNERFF. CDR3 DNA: TGTGCCAGCGGTTCCGCCGAGGGAGGCGGGAGCTCCTACAATGAGCGGTTCTTC.

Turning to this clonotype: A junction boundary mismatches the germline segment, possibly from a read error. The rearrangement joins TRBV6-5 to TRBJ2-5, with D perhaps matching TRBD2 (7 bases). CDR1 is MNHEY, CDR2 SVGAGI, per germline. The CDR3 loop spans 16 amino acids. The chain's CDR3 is CATSYSLWEGEEAQYF. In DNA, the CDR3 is TGTGCCACCAGTTACTCGCTTTGGGAGGGGGAAGAGGCCCAGTACTTC.

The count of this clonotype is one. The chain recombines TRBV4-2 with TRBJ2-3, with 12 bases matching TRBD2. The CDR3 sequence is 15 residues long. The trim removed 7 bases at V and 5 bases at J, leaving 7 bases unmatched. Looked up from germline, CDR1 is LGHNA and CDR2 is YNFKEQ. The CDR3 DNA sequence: TGTGCCAGCAACCTGAGACTAGCGGGAGAAGATACGCAGTATTTT. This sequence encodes CASNLRLAGEDTQYF.

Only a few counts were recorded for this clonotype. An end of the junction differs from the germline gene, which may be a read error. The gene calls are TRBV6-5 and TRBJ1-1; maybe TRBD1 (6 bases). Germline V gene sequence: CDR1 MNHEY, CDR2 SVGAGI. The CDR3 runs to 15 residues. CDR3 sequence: CASRQKGGLDTEAYF. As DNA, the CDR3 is TGTGCCAGCAGGCAGAAGGGGGGGCTGGACACTGAAGCTTACTTT.

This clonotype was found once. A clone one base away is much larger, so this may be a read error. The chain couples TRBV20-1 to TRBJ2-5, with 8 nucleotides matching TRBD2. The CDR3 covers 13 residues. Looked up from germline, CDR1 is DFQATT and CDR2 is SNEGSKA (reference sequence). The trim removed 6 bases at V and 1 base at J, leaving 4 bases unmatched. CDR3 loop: CSALTSGQETQYF. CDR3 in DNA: TGCAGTGCACTTACTAGCGGCCAAGAGACCCAGTACTTC.

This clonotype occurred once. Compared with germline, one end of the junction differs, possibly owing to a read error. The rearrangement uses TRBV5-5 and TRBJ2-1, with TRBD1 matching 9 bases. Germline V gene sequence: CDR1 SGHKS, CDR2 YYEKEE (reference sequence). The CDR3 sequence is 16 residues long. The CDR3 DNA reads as TGTGCCAGCAGGTGGCCGACAGGGGGTAGGAACGATGAGCAATTCTTC. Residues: CASRWPTGGRNDEQFF.